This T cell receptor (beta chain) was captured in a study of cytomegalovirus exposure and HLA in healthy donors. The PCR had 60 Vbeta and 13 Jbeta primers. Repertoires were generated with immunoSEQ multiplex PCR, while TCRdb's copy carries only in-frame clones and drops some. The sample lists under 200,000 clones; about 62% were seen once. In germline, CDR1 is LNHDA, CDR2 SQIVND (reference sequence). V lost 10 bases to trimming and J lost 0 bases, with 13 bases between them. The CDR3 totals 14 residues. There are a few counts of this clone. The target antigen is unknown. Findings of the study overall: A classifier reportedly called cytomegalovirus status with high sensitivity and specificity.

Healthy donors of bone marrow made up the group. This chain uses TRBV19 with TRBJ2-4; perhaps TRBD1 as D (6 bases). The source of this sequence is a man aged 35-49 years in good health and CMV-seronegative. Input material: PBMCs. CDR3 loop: CANSTGLAKNIQYF. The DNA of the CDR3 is TGTGCCAACTCGACAGGTCTAGCCAAAAACATTCAGTACTTC. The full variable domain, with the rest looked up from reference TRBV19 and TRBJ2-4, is DGGITQSPKYLFRKEGQNVTLSCEQNLNHDAMYWYRQDPGQGLRLIYYSQIVNDFQKGDIAEGYSVSREKKESFPLTVTSAQKNPTAFYLCANSTGLAKNIQYFGAGTRLSVL.